The 23 T cell receptor beta chains below were found in one sample sequenced in a study of blood T cell repertoires in COVID-19. Measured with immunoSEQ multiplex PCR; TCRdb has only the in-frame clones, and not every one. The data show 120,000 to 150,000 clones, with around 85% seen just once and around 8% held by the top ten. Sample: peripheral blood. Receptors originate from a woman between 55 and 75 years old with COVID-19, enrolled during active disease.

The chain joins TRBV14 to TRBJ2-2; a weak D match, TRBD2 (6 bases). The CDR3 loop spans 15 amino acids. Looked up from germline, CDR1 is SGHDN and CDR2 is FVKESK. V shed 2 bases and J shed 4 bases, with 11 bases lying between them. The CDR3 nucleotides are TGTGCCAGCAGCCAAACAGCCGGGAGCACCGGGGAGCTGTTTTTT. This encodes CASSQTAGSTGELFF.

The chain is built from TRBV4-1 and TRBJ2-2; a possible D gene is TRBD2 (5 bases). The V gene's germline CDR1 is MGHRA and CDR2 YSYEKL. The CDR3 covers 16 residues. With 0 bases removed from V and 3 bases from J, the gap between germline ends came to 11 bases. In DNA, the CDR3 is TGCGCCAGCAGCCAAGACCGCGGGTCGGACACCGGGGAGCTGTTTTTT. This translates into CASSQDRGSDTGELFF.

This clone has a single count. This chain uses TRBV6-6 with TRBJ2-7, with 8 bases lining up with TRBD1. Germline V CDR1 and CDR2: MNHNY, SVGAGI (reference sequence). The CDR3 length is 14 residues. V lost 6 bases to trimming and J lost 0 bases; unmatched junction nucleotides: 4. The CDR3: CASSSGTGSYEQYF. DNA for the CDR3: TGTGCCAGCAGCTCCGGGACAGGCTCCTACGAGCAGTACTTC.

The chain uses TRBV9 and TRBJ2-1; D may be TRBD2 (6 bases). The CDR3 runs to 14 residues. Germline V gene lookup returns CDR1 SGDLS and CDR2 YYNGEE. V dropped 2 bases and J dropped 0 bases, with 6 bases sitting between them. CDR3 sequence reads: CASSVGGSYNEQFF. As DNA, the CDR3 is TGTGCCAGCAGCGTGGGGGGCTCCTACAATGAGCAGTTCTTC.

The chain links TRBV21-1 to TRBJ2-5; TRBD2 was called by the table and not checked on the DNA. TRBV21-1 is marked as a pseudogene. The CDR3 runs to 17 residues. The CDR3 bases are TGTGCCAGCAGCAAAGGAGGCGGCGGGGGGGCCCAAGAGACCCAGTACTTC. Its translation: CASSKGGGGGAQETQYF.

CDR3 DNA sequence: TGCGCCAGCAGCCAAGAGCAGGGCCCGAATAATTCACCCCTCCACTTT. This codes for CASSQEQGPNNSPLHF. The rearrangement joins TRBV4-3 to TRBJ1-6, with a tentative D call TRBD1 (5 bases). The germline V gene has CDR1 LGHNA and CDR2 YSLEER. This CDR3 has 16 residues. The germline V and J ends were trimmed by 0 bases and 5 bases, with 11 bases remaining between them.

The J gene is TRBJ1-3, the V gene TRBV19; unclear D gene. The germline V and J ends were trimmed by 7 bases and 0 bases, with 19 bases remaining between them. This CDR3 comprises 17 residues. From germline, CDR1 is LNHDA and CDR2 SQIVND (reference sequence). CDR3: CASTPRPGLFSGNTIYF. CDR3 sequence (DNA): TGTGCCAGTACTCCCCGCCCCGGTCTCTTCTCTGGAAACACCATATATTTT.

The V and J genes are TRBV9 and TRBJ2-1; 9 bases are a match to TRBD2. Germline-derived CDR1 and CDR2 are SGDLS and YYNGEE. The CDR3 is 15 amino acids. The V and J ends lost 4 bases and 7 bases, in that order; junction bases with no gene match: 9. CDR3 loop: CASSLVAGAENEQFF. In DNA form, the CDR3 reads TGTGCCAGCAGCCTCGTAGCGGGGGCCGAAAATGAGCAGTTCTTC.

As regards this clone: At one of its ends the junction is not consistent with the germline gene, which may arise from a read error. The CDR3 is CASSLDQGGQPF. CDR3 bases: TGTGCCAGCAGCTTAGACCAGGGGGGACAGCCCTTT. This chain links TRBV7-9 with TRBJ1-1; 7 bases map to TRBD1. Germline values: CDR1 SEHNR, CDR2 FQNEAQ (reference sequence). The CDR3 consists of 12 residues. The entire variable domain, with the rest obtained from reference TRBV7-9 and TRBJ1-1, is as follows: DTGVSQNPRHKITKRGQNVTFRCDPISEHNRLYWYRQTLGQGPEFLTYFQNEAQLEKSRLLSDRFSAERPKGSFSTLEIQRTEQGDSAMYLCASSLDQGGQPFGQGTRLTVV.

This CDR3 is CASSPDRGSLNTEAFF. The CDR3 bases are TGCGCCAGCAGCCCGGACAGGGGCTCTTTGAACACTGAAGCTTTCTTT. The V call is TRBV5-1, the J call TRBJ1-1; TRBD1 agrees at 9 bases. J was trimmed by 0 bases and V by 4 bases; bases with no gene match: 7. CDR3 size: 16 residues. Germline assignment: CDR1 SGHRS and CDR2 YFSETQ.

This chain connects TRBV7-6 to TRBJ2-7; 11 bases align to TRBD1. CDR1 SGHVS and CDR2 FNYEAQ come from the germline V gene. V shed 5 bases and J 6 bases; nucleotides not matched to a gene: 9. The CDR3 spans 15 residues. CDR3 coding DNA: TGTGCCAGCAGCCCCGGGACAGGGGGAGCTGTCGAGCAGTACTTC. Amino acid sequence: CASSPGTGGAVEQYF.

The chain uses TRBV10-3 and TRBJ2-5, with a weak D call TRBD1 (6 bases). The CDR3 sequence is 13 residues long. The ends were cut back, 5 bases at V and 2 bases at J, with 9 bases in the middle. The germline CDR1 and CDR2 sequences are ENHRY and SYGVKD. The CDR3 protein is CAISIGQQETQYF. The CDR3 DNA sequence: TGTGCCATCAGTATCGGACAGCAAGAGACCCAGTACTTC.

The V gene is TRBV18, the J gene TRBJ1-1; D unclear. Deletions cut 2 bases from V and 4 bases from J, with 11 bases between. Germline lookup yields CDR1 KGHSH and CDR2 LQKENI. This CDR3 is 14 amino acids long. The CDR3 DNA follows: TGTGCCAGCTCACCATTTAATGAAGCCACTGAAGCTTTCTTT. Its translation: CASSPFNEATEAFF.

This chain links TRBV11-2 with TRBJ2-7; the D is unclear. Trimming left V 5 bases short and J 0 bases short, with 11 bases between. CDR1 SGHAT and CDR2 FQNNGV come from the germline V gene. CDR3 length equals 14 residues. CDR3: CASSPNHYSYEQYF. CDR3 nucleotides: TGTGCCAGCAGCCCCAACCACTACTCCTACGAGCAGTACTTC.

J is TRBJ2-1 and V is TRBV24-1, with a tentative D call TRBD2 (7 bases). Germline CDR1 KGHDR, CDR2 SFDVKD. Trimming took 5 bases from V and 10 from J, leaving 20 bases between them. The CDR3 consists of 15 residues. The CDR3 loop is CATSAWEGQRREQFF. The CDR3 DNA is TGTGCCACCAGTGCCTGGGAGGGACAACGGAGAGAGCAGTTCTTC.

The chain employs TRBV19 and TRBJ2-7; 10 nucleotides line up with TRBD1. J gave up 3 bases and V 0 bases, and 2 bases lay outside the gene matches. Germline V gene data show CDR1 as LNHDA and CDR2 as SQIVND (reference sequence). This CDR3 is 15 amino acids long. The CDR3 is CASSIDGDRGYEQYF. CDR3 coding DNA: TGTGCCAGTAGTATAGACGGGGACAGGGGCTACGAGCAGTACTTC. The full variable domain, its missing parts supplied by reference TRBV19 and TRBJ2-7, is DGGITQSPKYLFRKEGQNVTLSCEQNLNHDAMYWYRQDPGQGLRLIYYSQIVNDFQKGDIAEGYSVSREKKESFPLTVTSAQKNPTAFYLCASSIDGDRGYEQYFGPGTRLTVT.

The chain links TRBV27 to TRBJ2-7; 12 bases fit TRBD2. Germline assignment: CDR1 MNHEY and CDR2 SMNVEV (reference sequence). The CDR3 spans 14 residues. The ends lost 6 bases at V and 4 bases at J; junction bases unmatched: 4. CDR3: CASSATSGGYEQYF. The CDR3 region has the DNA TGTGCCAGCAGCGCGACTAGCGGGGGTTACGAGCAGTACTTC.

The gene calls are TRBV29-1 and TRBJ2-6; D is unresolved. The CDR3 sequence is 14 residues long. CDR1 SQVTM and CDR2 ANQGSEA come from the germline V gene. The ends were cut back, 3 bases at V and 0 bases at J, with 6 bases in the middle. The CDR3 protein is CSVDSFSGANVLTF. The CDR3 coding sequence is TGCAGCGTTGACTCCTTCTCTGGGGCCAACGTCCTGACTTTC. The whole variable domain, remainder taken from reference TRBV29-1 and TRBJ2-6, is SAVISQKPSRDICQRGTSLTIQCQVDSQVTMMFWYRQQPGQSLTLIATANQGSEATYESGFVIDKFPISRPNLTFSTLTVSNMSPEDSSIYLCSVDSFSGANVLTFGAGSRLTVL.

The V call is TRBV21-1, the J call TRBJ2-3; the table gives TRBD2 as D, unverified against the DNA. TRBV21-1 is deemed a pseudogene. The length of the CDR3 is 17 residues. CDR3 loop: CASSNGGGRNRTDTQYF. The CDR3 DNA follows: TGTGCCAGCAGCAATGGGGGGGGGCGGAACCGCACAGATACGCAGTATTTT.

This chain links TRBV5-1 with TRBJ1-3, with D possibly being TRBD1 (6 bases). V dropped 6 bases and J dropped 4 bases, with 20 bases sitting between them. The CDR3 is 16 residues long. CDR1 is SGHRS, CDR2 YFSETQ, per germline. This CDR3 reads CASTPGDTRAGNTIYF. DNA for the CDR3: TGCGCCAGCACCCCCGGGGACACACGCGCAGGAAACACCATATATTTT.

The chain has TRBV14 and TRBJ1-6, with 7 bases aligning to TRBD1. The V gene end was trimmed by 1 base and the J gene end by 10 bases; junction bases not matched to a gene: 7. The CDR3 spans 15 residues. Germline assignment: CDR1 SGHDN and CDR2 FVKESK. The CDR3 bases are TGTGCCAGCAGCCAAGGTAAGGGGGCCGGCTCACCCCTCCACTTT. Protein sequence: CASSQGKGAGSPLHF.

The chain uses TRBV5-1 and TRBJ1-1; D gene ambiguous. The CDR3 is 13 amino acids. Germline V CDR1 and CDR2: SGHRS, YFSETQ. The V end lost 7 bases, the J end lost 0 bases, and 10 bases lay between the germline ends. Here the CDR3 reads CASALEMNTEAFF. The CDR3 DNA reads TGCGCCAGCGCTCTAGAAATGAACACTGAAGCTTTCTTT.

The rearrangement uses TRBV7-2 and TRBJ1-1, with D unclear. The V gene lost 3 bases and the J gene lost 0 bases, with 8 bases spanning the gap. The CDR3 extends over 14 amino acids. The germline gives CDR1 SGHTA, CDR2 FQGNSA. CDR3 bases: TGTGCCAGCAGCTTTACAGCCATGAACACTGAAGCTTTCTTT. It translates to CASSFTAMNTEAFF.